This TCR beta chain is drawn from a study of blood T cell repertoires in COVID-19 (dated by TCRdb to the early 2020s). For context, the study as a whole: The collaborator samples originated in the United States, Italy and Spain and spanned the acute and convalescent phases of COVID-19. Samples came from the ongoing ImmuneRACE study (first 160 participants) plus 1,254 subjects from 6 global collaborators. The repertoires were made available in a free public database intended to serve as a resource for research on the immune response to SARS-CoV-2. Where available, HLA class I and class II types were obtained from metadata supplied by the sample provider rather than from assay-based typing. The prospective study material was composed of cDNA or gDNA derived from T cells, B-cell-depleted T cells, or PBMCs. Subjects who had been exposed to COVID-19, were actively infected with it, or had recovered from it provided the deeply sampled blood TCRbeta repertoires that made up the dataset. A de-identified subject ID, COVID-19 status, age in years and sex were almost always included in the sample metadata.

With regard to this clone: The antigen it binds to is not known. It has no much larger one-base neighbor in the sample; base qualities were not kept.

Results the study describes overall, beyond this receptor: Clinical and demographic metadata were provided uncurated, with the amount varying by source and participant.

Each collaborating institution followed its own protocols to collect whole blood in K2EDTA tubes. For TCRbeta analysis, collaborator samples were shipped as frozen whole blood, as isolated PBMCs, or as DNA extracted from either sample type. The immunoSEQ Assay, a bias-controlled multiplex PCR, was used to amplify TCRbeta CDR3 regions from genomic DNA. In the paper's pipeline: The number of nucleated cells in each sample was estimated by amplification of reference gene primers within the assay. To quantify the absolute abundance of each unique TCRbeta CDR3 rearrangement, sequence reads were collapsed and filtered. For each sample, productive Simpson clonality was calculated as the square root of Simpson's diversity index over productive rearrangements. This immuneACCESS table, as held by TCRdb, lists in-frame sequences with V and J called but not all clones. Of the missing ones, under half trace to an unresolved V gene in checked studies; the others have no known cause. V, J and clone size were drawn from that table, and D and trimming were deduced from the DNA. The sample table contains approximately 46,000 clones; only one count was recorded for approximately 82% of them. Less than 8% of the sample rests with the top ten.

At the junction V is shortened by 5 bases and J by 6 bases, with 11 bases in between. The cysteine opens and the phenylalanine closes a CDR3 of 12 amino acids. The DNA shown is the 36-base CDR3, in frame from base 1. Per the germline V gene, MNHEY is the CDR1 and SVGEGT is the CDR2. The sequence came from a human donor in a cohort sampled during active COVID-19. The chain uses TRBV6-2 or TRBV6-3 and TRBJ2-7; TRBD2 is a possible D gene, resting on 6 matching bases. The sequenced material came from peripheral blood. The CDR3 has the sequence CASSKTTSEQYF. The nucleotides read TGTGCCAGCAGTAAAACGACTAGCGAGCAGTACTTC.